A selection of T cell receptor beta chains follows, all from one sample in a study of Graves' ophthalmopathy and Graves' hyperthyroidism. TCRdb re-derived calls from the multiplex PCR reads in MiXCR, one entry per CDR3 protein. The sample has around 1.1 million distinct CDR3 sequences; about 38% are singletons. Input material: peripheral blood or thyroid tissue (not recorded which). All receptors come from an adult man with Graves' hyperthyroidism. Each CDR3 is given with its conserved first and last residue. Fields, in order: clone size, D gene, J gene, V gene, CDR3 DNA, CDR3 protein. D genes are given only for firm matches. Clone size is shown for a subset of rows, as once, few, many or a class of expanded clone.

abundance: few; d_gene: TRBD1; j_gene: TRBJ1-2; v_gene: TRBV5-5; CDR3nt: TGTGCCAGCAGCTTGTACCCAGGGGGCCAAAACTATGGCTACACCTTC; CDR3aa: CASSLYPGGQNYGYTF
abundance: NA; d_gene: TRBD1; j_gene: TRBJ1-3; v_gene: TRBV20-1; CDR3nt: TGCAATGCTAGAGGGACAGGGGTCGGAAACACCATATATTTT; CDR3aa: CNARGTGVGNTIYF
abundance: NA; d_gene: NA; j_gene: TRBJ2-3; v_gene: TRBV5-1; CDR3nt: TGCGCCAGCAGCTCGACTCCGGGACTTACCACAGATACGCAGTATTTT; CDR3aa: CASSSTPGLTTDTQYF
abundance: many; d_gene: NA; j_gene: TRBJ1-6; v_gene: TRBV7-6; CDR3nt: TGTGCCAGCAGCTTAGGTCCAGGGCCCGATTCACCCCTCCACTTT; CDR3aa: CASSLGPGPDSPLHF
abundance: few; d_gene: NA; j_gene: TRBJ2-6; v_gene: TRBV7-9; CDR3nt: TGTGCCAGCAGCTTCGGGTGGTCTGGGGCCAACGTCCTGACTTTC; CDR3aa: CASSFGWSGANVLTF
abundance: many; d_gene: NA; j_gene: TRBJ2-5; v_gene: TRBV11-2; CDR3nt: TGTGCCAGCAGCCACCCCAGTCGGGGGACGGAGACCCAGTACTTC; CDR3aa: CASSHPSRGTETQYF
abundance: few; d_gene: NA; j_gene: TRBJ1-2; v_gene: TRBV12-3/TRBV12-4; CDR3nt: TGTGCCAGCAGTTTAAAAAGGCTCTATGGCTACACCTTC; CDR3aa: CASSLKRLYGYTF
abundance: NA; d_gene: NA; j_gene: TRBJ2-5; v_gene: TRBV7-6; CDR3nt: TGTGCCAGCAGCCAAGGTCCGGGGGCAGCCGACAAGGAGACCCAGTACTTC; CDR3aa: CASSQGPGAADKETQYF
abundance: many; d_gene: NA; j_gene: TRBJ1-1; v_gene: TRBV12-3/TRBV12-4; CDR3nt: TGTGCCAGCAGGGATCCACTCATCGGCACTGAAGCTTTCTTT; CDR3aa: CASRDPLIGTEAFF
abundance: few; d_gene: NA; j_gene: TRBJ1-6; v_gene: TRBV7-2; CDR3nt: TGTGCCAGCAGCTTAGCGAACGGTTGGGATTCACCCCTCCACTTT; CDR3aa: CASSLANGWDSPLHF